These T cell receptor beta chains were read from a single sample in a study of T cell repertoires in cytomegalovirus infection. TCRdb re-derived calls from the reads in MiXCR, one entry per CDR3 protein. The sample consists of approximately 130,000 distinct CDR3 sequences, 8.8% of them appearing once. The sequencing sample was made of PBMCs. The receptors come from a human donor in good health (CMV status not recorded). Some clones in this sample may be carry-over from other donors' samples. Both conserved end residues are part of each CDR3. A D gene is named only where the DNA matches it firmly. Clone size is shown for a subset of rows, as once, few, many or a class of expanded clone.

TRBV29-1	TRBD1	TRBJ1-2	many	CSVLGDRGVYGYTF	TGCAGCGTTTTAGGGGACAGGGGTGTCTATGGCTACACCTTC
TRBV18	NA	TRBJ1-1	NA	CASSRTGKNTETFF	TGTGCCAGCTCCCGCACAGGGAAGAACACTGAAACTTTCTTT
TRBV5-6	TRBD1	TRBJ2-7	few	CASSLGDRVHEQYF	TGTGCCAGCAGCCTCGGGGACAGGGTCCACGAGCAGTACTTC
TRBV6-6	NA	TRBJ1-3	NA	CASSFLLEGVVGNTIYF	TGTGCCAGCAGTTTCTTACTGGAAGGGGTAGTTGGAAACACCATATATTTT
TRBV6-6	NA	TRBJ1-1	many	CASKLLGHEAFF	TGTGCCAGCAAATTGTTGGGTCATGAAGCTTTCTTT
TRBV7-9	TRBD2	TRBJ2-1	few	CASSFGTNYNEQFF	TGTGCCAGCAGCTTTGGGACTAATTACAATGAGCAGTTCTTC
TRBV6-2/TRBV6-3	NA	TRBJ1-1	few	CASSYRSGTTEAFF	TGTGCCAGCAGTTACAGGTCGGGGACCACTGAAGCTTTCTTT
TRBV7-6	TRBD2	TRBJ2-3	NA	CASSPLGLDRTDTQYF	TGTGCCAGCAGCCCGCTCGGACTAGACCGCACAGATACGCAGTATTTT
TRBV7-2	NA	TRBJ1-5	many	CASSLEWSQSNQPQHF	TGTGCCAGCAGCTTAGAGTGGTCACAAAGCAATCAGCCCCAGCATTTT
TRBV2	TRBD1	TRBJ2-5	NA	CASSGGQAIQETQYF	TGTGCCAGCAGTGGGGGACAGGCTATCCAAGAGACCCAGTACTTC
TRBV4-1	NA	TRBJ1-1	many	CASSQDSAWNTEAFF	TGCGCCAGCAGCCAAGACAGTGCTTGGAACACTGAAGCTTTCTTT
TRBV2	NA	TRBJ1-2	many	CASSLQGWNYGYTF	TGTGCCAGCAGCTTACAGGGTTGGAACTATGGCTACACCTTC
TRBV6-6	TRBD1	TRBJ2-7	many	CASNIQGSSYEQYF	TGTGCCAGCAACATACAGGGGTCTTCCTACGAGCAGTACTTC
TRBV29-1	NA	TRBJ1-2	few	CSVRQDSNYGYTF	TGCAGCGTCCGACAGGACTCTAACTATGGCTACACCTTC
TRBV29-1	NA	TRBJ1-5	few	CSVQVSGNQPQHF	TGCAGCGTGCAAGTTAGTGGCAATCAGCCCCAGCATTTT
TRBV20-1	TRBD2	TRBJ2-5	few	CSATRTSAQETQYF	TGCAGTGCCACCAGGACTAGCGCCCAAGAGACCCAGTACTTC
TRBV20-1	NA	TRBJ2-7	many	CSASLLTDSQYF	TGCAGTGCTAGTTTATTGACGGACTCGCAGTACTTC
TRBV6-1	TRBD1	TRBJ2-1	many	CASSMTGSYNEQFF	TGTGCCAGCAGTATGACAGGGTCCTACAATGAGCAGTTCTTC
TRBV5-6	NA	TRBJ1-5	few	CASSLAFGARGQPQHF	TGTGCCAGCAGCTTGGCCTTCGGGGCGCGAGGTCAGCCCCAGCATTTT
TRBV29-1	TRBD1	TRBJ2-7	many	CSVQTGVREQYF	TGCAGCGTCCAGACAGGGGTCCGCGAGCAGTACTTC
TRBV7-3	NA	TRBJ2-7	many	CASSSQQGYEQYF	TGTGCCAGCAGCTCCCAGCAGGGTTACGAGCAGTACTTC
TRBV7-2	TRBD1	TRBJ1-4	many	CASSPSGTANLFF	TGTGCCAGCAGCCCCTCCGGGACAGCAAATCTGTTTTTT
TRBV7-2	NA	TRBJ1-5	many	CASSPLGGRGNQPQHF	TGTGCCAGCAGCCCCCTCGGCGGCAGGGGAAATCAGCCCCAGCATTTT
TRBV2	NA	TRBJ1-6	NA	CASSAQINSPLHF	TGTGCCAGCAGTGCTCAGATAAATTCACCCCTCCACTTT
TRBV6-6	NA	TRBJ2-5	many	CASTRGVKETQYF	TGTGCCAGCACTCGGGGAGTTAAAGAGACCCAGTACTTC
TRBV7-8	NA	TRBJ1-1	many	CASSLAGLSTEAFF	TGTGCCAGCAGCTTAGCAGGGTTGAGCACTGAAGCTTTCTTT
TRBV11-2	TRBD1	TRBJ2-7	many	CASSLVGTGGFYEQYF	TGTGCCAGCAGCTTAGTTGGGACAGGGGGCTTCTACGAGCAGTACTTC
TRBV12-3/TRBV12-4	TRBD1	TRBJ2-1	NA	CASRFRTGGYNEQFF	TGTGCCAGCAGATTTAGGACAGGGGGCTACAATGAGCAGTTCTTC
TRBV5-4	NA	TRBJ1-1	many	CASSLKGKDEAFF	TGTGCCAGCAGCTTGAAGGGGAAAGATGAAGCTTTCTTT
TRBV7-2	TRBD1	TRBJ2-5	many	CATGTGGQETQYF	TGTGCCACCGGGACAGGGGGCCAAGAGACCCAGTACTTC
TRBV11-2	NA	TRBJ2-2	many	CASSTSPGAGELFF	TGTGCCAGCAGCACCTCCCCGGGGGCCGGGGAGCTGTTTTTT